The rows below give T cell receptor beta chains drawn from one sample of a study of T cell responses to AZD1222 COVID-19 vaccine. Produced via immunoSEQ multiplex PCR; TCRdb's table is partial and in-frame only. This sample has 150,000 to 200,000 clones, with around nine tenths found just once. This material consisted of peripheral blood, taken on day 0 of AZD1222 vaccination. The receptors here all came from an adult in good health. Each CDR3 is given without its conserved first and last residue.

>TRBV4-1|TRBJ1-3
ASSQDRGQGSHTIY
>TRBV5-6|TRBJ2-5
ASSLREAASGQETQY
>TRBV6-1|TRBJ2-7
ASSEPQWGTGAYEQY
>TRBV5-5|TRBJ1-4
ASSSRTGGWETNEKLF
>TRBV7-2|TRBJ2-7
ASSQRGGLHEQY
>TRBV4-2|TRBJ1-2
ASSQETTVNYGYT
>TRBV15|TRBJ1-4
ATSRDPVGEKLF
>TRBV19|TRBJ1-2
ASLRSGYYGYT
>TRBV21-1|TRBJ2-3
ASSAGKQGGGTDTQY
>TRBV7-3|TRBJ1-2
ASSFGQGEGGYT
>TRBV4-1|TRBJ2-2
ASSQHTSGGATGELF
>TRBV6-5|TRBJ2-7
ASRKNRGEDEQY
>TRBV7-9|TRBJ2-5
ASSLGGRGKETQY
>TRBV5-1|TRBJ1-1
ASRHREGSTEAF
>TRBV24-1|TRBJ2-2
ATSDFGGGAGELF
>TRBV6-5|TRBJ2-2
ASRGDRGSFGELF
>TRBV12-3/TRBV12-4|TRBJ1-4
ASSLTGREKLF
>TRBV3-1/TRBV3-2|TRBJ2-2
ASSQVRQLNTGELF
>TRBV11-1|TRBJ2-4
ASSRGTVGADIQY
>TRBV7-8|TRBJ1-2
ASSPRSDRDYGYT
>TRBV5-5|TRBJ1-1
ASSLEGGGRTEAF
>TRBV29-1|TRBJ2-7
STVNSLYEQY
>TRBV27|TRBJ1-2
ASSFRGGYGYT
>TRBV9|TRBJ1-2
ASSARVGVGNYGYT
>TRBV30|TRBJ1-2
AWSESGRHYGYT
>TRBV10-3|TRBJ1-5
AISEDRSQPQH
>TRBV27|TRBJ2-2
ASSPAFWLTNTGELF
>TRBV19|TRBJ1-1
ASSDPGQGGPEAF
>TRBV5-1|TRBJ1-5
ASSLGAGWPQH
>TRBV24-1|TRBJ2-3
ATSPRGSPYTDTQY
>TRBV9|TRBJ2-3
ASSVGPEGTLKSTDTQY
>TRBV27|TRBJ1-5
ASSFTGGQPQH
>TRBV24-1|TRBJ1-1
ATNSSRREDTEAF
>TRBV4-1|TRBJ1-1
ASSQDRGMYTEAF
>TRBV12-3/TRBV12-4|TRBJ1-2
ASSLQGYYGYT
>TRBV6-5|TRBJ2-3
ASSYLAGGATDTQY
>TRBV12-3/TRBV12-4|TRBJ2-7
ASSPSGGNEQY
>TRBV5-1|TRBJ1-3
ASSLDAAGAFENTIY
>TRBV6-2/TRBV6-3|TRBJ2-7
ASSYPGLAQYEQY
>TRBV12-3/TRBV12-4|TRBJ1-2
ASSLNQGGGYT
>TRBV7-3|TRBJ2-4
ASSLGQGSNQY
>TRBV11-2|TRBJ2-3
ASSLGSSGGRTDTQY
>TRBV19|TRBJ1-5
ASSIPGDRANQPQH
>TRBV4-3|TRBJ2-3
ASSQAFGGRSTDTQY
>TRBV3-1/TRBV3-2|TRBJ1-3
ASSQFGGGNTIY
>TRBV5-6|TRBJ2-7
ASSSPGGQGNEQY
>TRBV2|TRBJ1-6
ASRGTENSPLH
>TRBV11-2|TRBJ2-5
ASSLRQQETQY
>TRBV4-3|TRBJ1-2
ASSQDRSTGYT